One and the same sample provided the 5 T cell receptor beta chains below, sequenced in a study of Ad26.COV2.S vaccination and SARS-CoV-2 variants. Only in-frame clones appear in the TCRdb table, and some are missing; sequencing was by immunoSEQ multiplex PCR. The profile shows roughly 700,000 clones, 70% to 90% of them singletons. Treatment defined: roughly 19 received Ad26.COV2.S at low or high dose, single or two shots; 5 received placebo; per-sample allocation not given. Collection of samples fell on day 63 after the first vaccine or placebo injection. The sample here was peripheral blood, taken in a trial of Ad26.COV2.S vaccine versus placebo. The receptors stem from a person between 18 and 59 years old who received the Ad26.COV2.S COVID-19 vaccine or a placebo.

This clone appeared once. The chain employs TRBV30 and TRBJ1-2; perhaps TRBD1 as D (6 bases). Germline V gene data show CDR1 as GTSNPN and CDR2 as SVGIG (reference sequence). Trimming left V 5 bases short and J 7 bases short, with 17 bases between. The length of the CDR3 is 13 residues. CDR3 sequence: CAWDVRGAGGYTF. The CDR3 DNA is TGTGCCTGGGACGTTAGGGGGGCGGGTGGCTACACCTTC.

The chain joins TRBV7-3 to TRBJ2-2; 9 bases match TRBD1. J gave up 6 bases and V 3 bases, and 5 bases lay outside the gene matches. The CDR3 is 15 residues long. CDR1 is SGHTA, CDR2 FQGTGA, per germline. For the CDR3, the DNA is TGTGCCAGCAGCTTGACAGGGGGAAGAGCCGGGGAGCTGTTTTTT. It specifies CASSLTGGRAGELFF.

The CDR3 coding sequence is TGTGCCAGCTCACCTCTCGGGGGGATCTCCTATAATTCACCCCTCCACTTT. This translates into CASSPLGGISYNSPLHF. The gene calls are TRBV18 and TRBJ1-6; TRBD1 is a possible D gene (5 bases). CDR1 and CDR2 from the germline V gene are KGHSH and LQKENI. CDR3 length equals 17 residues. V was clipped by 3 bases and J by 0 bases, with 12 bases between them.

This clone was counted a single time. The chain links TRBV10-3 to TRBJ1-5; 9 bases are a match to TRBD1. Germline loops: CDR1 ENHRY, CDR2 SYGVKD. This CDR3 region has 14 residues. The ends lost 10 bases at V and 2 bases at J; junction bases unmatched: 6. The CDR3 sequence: CATDRGTGNQPQHF. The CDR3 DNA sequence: TGTGCCACAGACAGGGGGACGGGCAATCAGCCCCAGCATTTT.

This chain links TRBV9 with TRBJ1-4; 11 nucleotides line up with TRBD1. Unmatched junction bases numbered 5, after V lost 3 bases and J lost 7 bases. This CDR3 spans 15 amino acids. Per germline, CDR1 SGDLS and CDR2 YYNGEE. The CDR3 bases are TGTGCCAGCAGCGGCGGGACAGGGGGAGTTGAAAAACTGTTTTTT. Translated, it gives CASSGGTGGVEKLFF. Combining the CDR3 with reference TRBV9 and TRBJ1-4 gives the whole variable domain DSGVTQTPKHLITATGQRVTLRCSPRSGDLSVYWYQQSLDQGLQFLIQYYNGEERAKGNILERFSAQQFPDLHSELNLSSLELGDSALYFCASSGGTGGVEKLFFGSGTQLSVL.